The clone carrying this T cell receptor (beta chain) was observed a handful of times. This sample was included in a study of shared clonotypes between healthy human individuals. In the study overall: Sampling drew on donors who were a couple of women and a few men aged 18 to 49.

Deep was the level used in running the assay. When replicate PCRs were run on unsorted PBMC, they used roughly 280 ng DNA, 30,000 to 35,000 T cell genomes. In the original analysis: Junction-only immunoSEQ sequences carried no quality scores, so filtering differed. The data were produced by immunoSEQ multiplex PCR, yet TCRdb's version contains in-frame clones alone and is incomplete. The V and J calls and clone size were taken over from that table, and D and trimming were inferred from the DNA. The sample includes roughly 490,000 clones, 79% of them seen just once. Sample: PBMCs. The receptor comes from a woman between 35 and 50 years old in good health. Some clones in this sample may be carry-over from other donors' samples.

In DNA, the CDR3 is TGTGCCAGCAGCGTAAGCTCCGGGGCCCCCTACGAGCAGTACTTC. Its translation is CASSVSSGAPYEQYF. The chain is built from TRBV9 and TRBJ2-7, with D perhaps matching TRBD1 or TRBD2 (5 bases each). Trimming took 1 base from V and 2 from J, leaving 13 bases between them. Germline CDR1 SGDLS, CDR2 YYNGEE. CDR3 length: 15 amino acids.